This paragraph covers one T cell receptor (beta chain) sequence. The antigen it binds to is not known. Base quality data are lacking; no much larger clone is found one base away. There are 13 amino acids in the CDR3, from cysteine to phenylalanine inclusive. The DNA shown is the 39-base CDR3, in frame from base 1. A distance of 9 bases separates the germline ends of V and J, which lose 4 bases and 6 bases respectively. Via the germline V gene (reference sequence), CDR1 is MNHNY and CDR2 SVGAGI. The source of the sample is a study of T cell responses to AZD1222 COVID-19 vaccine (TCRdb year 2021). Background on the whole study: A total of approximately 240 trial participants underwent TCR sequencing, of whom around 200 received two doses of AZD1222 and about 25 received two doses of the MenACWY control vaccine. Trial participants were enrolled by age into subgroups of 18-55, 56-69 and 70-plus years, and roughly 150, 30 and 60 TCR-sequenced participants, respectively, were included in these subgroups. Summary of the overall study and its limitations: Only 5 to 7 AZD1222 recipients were SARS-CoV-2 seropositive at baseline, limiting conclusions about previously exposed vaccinees. Participants were mostly white British and included more females than males, and it was suggested by the authors that clonal diversity may have been underestimated. Nearly half of unique spike-specific TCRs reportedly recognized epitopes outside regions mutated in the B.1.351 and B.1.1.7 variants. A significant rise in spike-specific TCR breadth and depth was observed after two AZD1222 doses relative to day 0 and relative to MenACWY recipients. Because no day 14 peak-response samples were available, the repertoires could be characterized only after the peak T cell response. In the small 56-69-year group, the increase in depth fell short of significance, most likely because of low power. The whole spike protein was spanned by vaccine-associated CD4 TCRs, and dominant responses were seen in regions 160-218 and 743-854.

The CDR3 regions of human TCRbeta chains were analyzed by immunosequencing. Regarding the original processing steps: Repertoire TCRs were matched against a reference library of SARS-CoV-2-specific TCRs generated with the MIRA antigen-specificity platform. Breadth meant the fraction of unique TCRs that were SARS-CoV-2-associated, whereas depth meant the fraction of total T cells that were SARS-CoV-2-associated. Using the MIRA data, every spike-specific TCR was mapped to the spike region that the TCR reacted to and assigned to either a CD4 or a CD8 class. Log10-transformed breadth and depth values were compared by one-way ANOVA with Sidak's multiple comparisons tests. Sourced from immuneACCESS, this table was stored by TCRdb with only in-frame sequences that have V and J called. A share of the clones is absent; for the studies checked, an unresolved V gene accounts for under half, and the remainder has no known explanation. V and J calls and clone size come straight from that table; D and trimming were deduced from the DNA. The sample profile shows about 76,000 clones; roughly 80% of them were found once. The ten largest clones take up approximately 30% of the sample.

The sample's time point label is to be understood as: about 28 days (+/-7) after the second vaccine dose. Taken with the paper, the label for treatment or condition translates to: meningococcal conjugate vaccine given as trial control. Samples from vaccinated people were obtained from the UK trials COV001 and COV002, which included a single-blind randomized controlled phase 2/3 trial of AZD1222 (ChAdOx1 nCoV-19) in healthy adults. For TCRbeta chain sequencing, PBMC samples from trial participants were taken at day 0 and at day 28 after the second dose. The sequence links TRBV6-6 to TRBJ1-4, with the D gene not confidently named. Here the sequenced sample was peripheral blood, taken 28 days after the second dose of the MenACWY control vaccine. The sequence came from an adult who received the MenACWY meningococcal vaccine as a control. CDR3 sequence: CASSSSPHEKLFF. The base sequence is TGTGCCAGCAGTTCCTCCCCACATGAAAAACTGTTTTTT.